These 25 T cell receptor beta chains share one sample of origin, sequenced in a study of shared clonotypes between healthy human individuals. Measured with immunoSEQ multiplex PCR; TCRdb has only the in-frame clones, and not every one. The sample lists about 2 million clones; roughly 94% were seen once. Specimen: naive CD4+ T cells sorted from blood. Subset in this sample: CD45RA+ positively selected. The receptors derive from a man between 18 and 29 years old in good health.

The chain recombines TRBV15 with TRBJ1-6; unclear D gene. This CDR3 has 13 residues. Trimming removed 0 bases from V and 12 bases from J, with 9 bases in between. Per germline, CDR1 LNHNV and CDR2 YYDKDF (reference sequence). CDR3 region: CATSRDGFLPLHF. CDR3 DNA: TGTGCCACCAGCAGAGATGGCTTCTTACCCCTCCACTTT.

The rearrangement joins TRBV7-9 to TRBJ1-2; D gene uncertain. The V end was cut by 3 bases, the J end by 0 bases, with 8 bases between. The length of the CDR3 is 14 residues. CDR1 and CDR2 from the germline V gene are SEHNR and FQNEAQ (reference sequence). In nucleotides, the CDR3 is TGTGCCAGCAGCTTTAGTGCCTCTAACTATGGCTACACCTTC. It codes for CASSFSASNYGYTF.

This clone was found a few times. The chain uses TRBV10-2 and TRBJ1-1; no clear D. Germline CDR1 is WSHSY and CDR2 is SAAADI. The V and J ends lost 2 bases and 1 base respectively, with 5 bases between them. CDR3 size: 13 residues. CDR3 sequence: CASSENRNTEAFF. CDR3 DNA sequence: TGCGCCAGCAGTGAGAACAGGAACACTGAAGCTTTCTTT.

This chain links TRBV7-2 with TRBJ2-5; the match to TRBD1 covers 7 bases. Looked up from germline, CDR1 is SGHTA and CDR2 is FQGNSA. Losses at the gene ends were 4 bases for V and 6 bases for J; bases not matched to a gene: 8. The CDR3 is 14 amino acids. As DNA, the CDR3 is TGTGCCAGCAGCTACGCCCAAGGGGGCAAGACCCAGTACTTC. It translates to CASSYAQGGKTQYF.

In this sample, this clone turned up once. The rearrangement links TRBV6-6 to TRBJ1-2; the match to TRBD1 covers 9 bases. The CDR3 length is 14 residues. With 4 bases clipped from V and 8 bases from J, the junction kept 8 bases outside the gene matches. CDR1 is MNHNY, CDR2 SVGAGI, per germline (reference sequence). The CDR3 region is CASSSGQGWGGYTF. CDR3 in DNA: TGTGCCAGCAGTTCGGGACAGGGTTGGGGCGGCTACACCTTC.

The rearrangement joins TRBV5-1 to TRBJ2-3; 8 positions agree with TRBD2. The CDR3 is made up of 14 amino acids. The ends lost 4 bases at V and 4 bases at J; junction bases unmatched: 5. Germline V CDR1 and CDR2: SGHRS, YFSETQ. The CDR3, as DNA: TGCGCCAGCAGCGGGGGGACTAGAGCAGATACGCAGTATTTT. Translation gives CASSGGTRADTQYF.

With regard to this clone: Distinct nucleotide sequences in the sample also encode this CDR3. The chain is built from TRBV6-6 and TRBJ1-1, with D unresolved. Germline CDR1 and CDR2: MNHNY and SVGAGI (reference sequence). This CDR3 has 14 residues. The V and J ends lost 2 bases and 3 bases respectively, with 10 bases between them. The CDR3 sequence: CASSYRQGDTEAFF. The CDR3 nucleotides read TGTGCCAGCAGTTACCGCCAAGGAGACACTGAAGCTTTCTTT.

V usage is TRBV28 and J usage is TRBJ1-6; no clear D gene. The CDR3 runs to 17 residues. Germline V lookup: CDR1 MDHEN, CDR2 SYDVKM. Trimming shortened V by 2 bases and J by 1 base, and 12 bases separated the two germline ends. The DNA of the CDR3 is TGTGCCAGCAGTTTAAGCTCTGTAATATCCTATAATTCACCCCTCCACTTT. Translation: CASSLSSVISYNSPLHF.

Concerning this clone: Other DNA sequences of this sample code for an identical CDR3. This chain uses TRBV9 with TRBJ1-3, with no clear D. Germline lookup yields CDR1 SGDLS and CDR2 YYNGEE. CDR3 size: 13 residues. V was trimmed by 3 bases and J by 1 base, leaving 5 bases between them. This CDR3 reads CASSGTSGNTIYF. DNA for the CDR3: TGTGCCAGCAGCGGGACGTCTGGAAACACCATATATTTT.

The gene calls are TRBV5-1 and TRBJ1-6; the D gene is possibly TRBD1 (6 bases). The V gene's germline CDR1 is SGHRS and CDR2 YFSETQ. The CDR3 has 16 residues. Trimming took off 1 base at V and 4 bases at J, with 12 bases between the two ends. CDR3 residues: CASSLSEGGYNSPLHF. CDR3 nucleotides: TGCGCCAGCAGCTTGTCGGAAGGGGGTTATAATTCACCCCTCCACTTT.

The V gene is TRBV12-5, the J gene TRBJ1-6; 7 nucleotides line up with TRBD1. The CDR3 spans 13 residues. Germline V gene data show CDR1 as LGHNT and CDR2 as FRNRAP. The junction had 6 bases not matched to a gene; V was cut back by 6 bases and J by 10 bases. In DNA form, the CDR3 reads TGTGCTAGTGGGCAGGGGGTCGGGTCACCCCTCCACTTT. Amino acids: CASGQGVGSPLHF. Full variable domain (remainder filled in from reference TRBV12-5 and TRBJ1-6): DARVTQTPRHKVTEMGQEVTMRCQPILGHNTVFWYRQTMMQGLELLAYFRNRAPLDDSGMPKDRFSAEMPDATLATLKIQPSEPRDSAVYFCASGQGVGSPLHFGNGTRLTVT.

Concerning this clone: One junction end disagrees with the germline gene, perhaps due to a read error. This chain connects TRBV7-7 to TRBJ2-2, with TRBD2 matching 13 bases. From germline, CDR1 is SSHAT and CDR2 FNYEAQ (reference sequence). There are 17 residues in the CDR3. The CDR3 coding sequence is TGTGCTAGCAGCTCGACTAGCGGGAGGACCGGCACCGGGGAGCTGTTTTTT. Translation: CASSSTSGRTGTGELFF.

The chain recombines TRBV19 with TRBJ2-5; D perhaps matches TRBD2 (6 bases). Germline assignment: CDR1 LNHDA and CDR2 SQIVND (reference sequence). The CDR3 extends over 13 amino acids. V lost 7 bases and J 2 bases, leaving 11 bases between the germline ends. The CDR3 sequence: CASNKRAQETQYF. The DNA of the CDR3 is TGTGCCAGTAATAAGCGGGCGCAAGAGACCCAGTACTTC.

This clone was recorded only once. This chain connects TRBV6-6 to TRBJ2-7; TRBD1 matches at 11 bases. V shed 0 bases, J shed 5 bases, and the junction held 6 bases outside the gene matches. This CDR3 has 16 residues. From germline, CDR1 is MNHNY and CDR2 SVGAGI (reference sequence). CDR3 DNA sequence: TGTGCCAGCAGTTACTCGCTGGGACAGGGGGACCACGAGCAGTACTTC. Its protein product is CASSYSLGQGDHEQYF.

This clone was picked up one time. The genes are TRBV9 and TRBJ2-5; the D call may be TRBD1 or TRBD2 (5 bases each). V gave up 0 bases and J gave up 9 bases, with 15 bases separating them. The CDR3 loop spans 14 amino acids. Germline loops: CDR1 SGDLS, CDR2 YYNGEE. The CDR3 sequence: CASSVGWTLGAQYF. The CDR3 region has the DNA TGTGCCAGCAGCGTAGGGTGGACACTCGGGGCCCAGTACTTC.

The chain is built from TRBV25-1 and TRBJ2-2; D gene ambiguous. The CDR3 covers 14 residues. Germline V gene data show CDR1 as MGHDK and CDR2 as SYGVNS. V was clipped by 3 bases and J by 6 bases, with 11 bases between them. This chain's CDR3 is CASSDPGGAGELFF. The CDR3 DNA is TGTGCCAGCAGTGACCCTGGCGGAGCCGGGGAGCTGTTTTTT.

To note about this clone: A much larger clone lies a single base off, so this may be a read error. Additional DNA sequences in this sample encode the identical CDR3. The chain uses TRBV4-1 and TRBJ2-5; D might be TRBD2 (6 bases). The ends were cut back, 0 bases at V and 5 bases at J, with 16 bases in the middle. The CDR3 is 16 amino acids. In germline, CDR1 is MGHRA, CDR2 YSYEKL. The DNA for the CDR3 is TGCGCCAGCAGCCAAGATCTGGCGGGGCCCGGCGAGACCCAGTACTTC. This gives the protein CASSQDLAGPGETQYF.

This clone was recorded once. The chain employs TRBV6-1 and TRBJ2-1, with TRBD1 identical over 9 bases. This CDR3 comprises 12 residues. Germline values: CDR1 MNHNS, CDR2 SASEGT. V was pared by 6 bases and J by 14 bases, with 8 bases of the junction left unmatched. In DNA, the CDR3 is TGTGCCAGCAGAGCAGGGACAGGGCGCGAGTTCTTC. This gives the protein CASRAGTGREFF.

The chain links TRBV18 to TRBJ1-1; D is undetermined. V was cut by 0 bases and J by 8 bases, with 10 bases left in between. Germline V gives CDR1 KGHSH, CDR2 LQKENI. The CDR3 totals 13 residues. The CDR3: CASSPPSRKEAFF. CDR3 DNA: TGTGCCAGCTCACCACCAAGCCGGAAGGAAGCTTTCTTT. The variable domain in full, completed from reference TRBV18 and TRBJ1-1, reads NAGVMQNPRHLVRRRGQEARLRCSPMKGHSHVYWYRQLPEEGLKFMVYLQKENIIDESGMPKERFSAEFPKEGPSILRIQQVVRGDSAAYFCASSPPSRKEAFFGQGTRLTVV.

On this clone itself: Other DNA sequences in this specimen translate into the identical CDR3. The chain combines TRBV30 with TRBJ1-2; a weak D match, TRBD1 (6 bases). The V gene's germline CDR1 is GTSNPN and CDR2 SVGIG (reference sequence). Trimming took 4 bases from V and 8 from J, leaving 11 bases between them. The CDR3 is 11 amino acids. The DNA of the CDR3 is TGTGCCTGGAACGGCAGGGGCGGCTACACCTTC. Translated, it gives CAWNGRGGYTF.

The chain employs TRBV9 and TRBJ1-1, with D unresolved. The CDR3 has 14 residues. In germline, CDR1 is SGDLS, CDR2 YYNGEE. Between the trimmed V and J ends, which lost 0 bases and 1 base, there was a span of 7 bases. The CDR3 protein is CASSVEVSNTEAFF. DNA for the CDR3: TGTGCCAGCAGCGTAGAAGTTTCGAACACTGAAGCTTTCTTT.

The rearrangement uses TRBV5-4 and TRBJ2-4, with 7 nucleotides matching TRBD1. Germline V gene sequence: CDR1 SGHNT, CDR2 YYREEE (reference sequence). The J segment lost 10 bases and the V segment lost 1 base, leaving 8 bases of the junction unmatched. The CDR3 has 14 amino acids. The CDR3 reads CASSLPKGAEIQYF. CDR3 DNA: TGTGCCAGCAGCTTGCCGAAGGGGGCGGAAATTCAGTACTTC.

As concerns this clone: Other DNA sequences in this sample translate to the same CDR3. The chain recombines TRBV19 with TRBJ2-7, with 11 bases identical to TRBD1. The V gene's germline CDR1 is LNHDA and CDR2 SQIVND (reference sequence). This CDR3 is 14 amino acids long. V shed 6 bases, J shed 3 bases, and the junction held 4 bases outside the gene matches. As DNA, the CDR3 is TGTGCCAGTAGCCGGACAGGGGGCTTCTACGAGCAGTACTTC. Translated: CASSRTGGFYEQYF.

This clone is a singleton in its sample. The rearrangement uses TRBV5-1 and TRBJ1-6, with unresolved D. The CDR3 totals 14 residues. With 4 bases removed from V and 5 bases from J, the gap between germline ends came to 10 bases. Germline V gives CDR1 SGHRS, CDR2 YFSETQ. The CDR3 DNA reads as TGCGCCAGCAGCCGGGCAGAAAATAATTCACCCCTCCACTTT. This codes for CASSRAENNSPLHF. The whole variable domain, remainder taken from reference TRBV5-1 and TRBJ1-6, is KAGVTQTPRYLIKTRGQQVTLSCSPISGHRSVSWYQQTPGQGLQFLFEYFSETQRNKGNFPGRFSGRQFSNSRSEMNVSTLELGDSALYLCASSRAENNSPLHFGNGTRLTVT.

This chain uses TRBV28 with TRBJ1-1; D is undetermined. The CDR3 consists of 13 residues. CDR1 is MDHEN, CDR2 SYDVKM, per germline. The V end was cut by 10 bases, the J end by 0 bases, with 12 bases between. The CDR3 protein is CAILRKMNTEAFF. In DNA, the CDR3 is TGTGCCATCCTTAGAAAGATGAACACTGAAGCTTTCTTT.